This TCR beta chain is from a study of T cell repertoires in cytomegalovirus infection. Study as a whole: CMV infection together with matching HLA type was indicated by public TCR beta signatures.

MiXCR, run by TCRdb on the reads, gives a single entry per CDR3 protein. The sample contains a few hundred thousand distinct CDR3 sequences, approximately 15% of which appear only once. General study findings and limits: Predominance within the ex vivo response was attributable to HLA-C-restricted CMV-specific TCR beta clonotypes. Cumulative public TCR beta family frequency identified carriers of CMV plus the relevant HLA.

Trimming pared 4 bases from V and 2 bases from J, leaving 15 bases between. The V gene's germline CDR1 is SEHNR and CDR2 FQNEAQ (reference sequence). This CDR3 region has 15 residues. A few counts support this clonotype. Its antigen is as yet unknown. The sample comprised PBMCs. The receptor was isolated from a human donor in good health (CMV status not recorded). Some clones in this sample may be carry-over from other donors' samples. This rearrangement joins TRBV7-9 to TRBJ2-7; no firm D call. The CDR3 is CASSSPGPRPYEQYF. The CDR3 region has the DNA TGTGCCAGCAGCTCCCCGGGCCCCCGCCCCTACGAGCAGTACTTC.